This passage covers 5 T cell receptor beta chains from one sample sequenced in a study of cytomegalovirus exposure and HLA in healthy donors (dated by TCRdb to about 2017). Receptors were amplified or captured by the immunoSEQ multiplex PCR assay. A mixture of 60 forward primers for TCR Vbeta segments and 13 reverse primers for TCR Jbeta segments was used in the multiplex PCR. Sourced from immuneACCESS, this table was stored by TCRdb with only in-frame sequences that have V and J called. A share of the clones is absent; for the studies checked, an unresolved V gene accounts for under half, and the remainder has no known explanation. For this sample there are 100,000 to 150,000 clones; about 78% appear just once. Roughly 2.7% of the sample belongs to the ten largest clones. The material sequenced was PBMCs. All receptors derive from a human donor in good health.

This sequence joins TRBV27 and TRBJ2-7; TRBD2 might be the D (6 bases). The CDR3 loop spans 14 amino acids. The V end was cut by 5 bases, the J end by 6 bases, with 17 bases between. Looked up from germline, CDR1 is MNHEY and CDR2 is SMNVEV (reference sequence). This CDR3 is CASSTGTGVTEQYF. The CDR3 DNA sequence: TGTGCCAGCAGTACCGGGACGGGGGTTACCGAGCAGTACTTC.

CDR3 nucleotides: TGTGCCATCACGGCGGGGTCCGACGAGCAGTACTTC. Residues: CAITAGSDEQYF. This chain connects TRBV10-3 to TRBJ2-7; weak D call: TRBD2 (6 bases). V was shortened by 7 bases and J by 5 bases, with 12 bases between the two germline ends. The CDR3 contains 12 residues. Germline V gene data show CDR1 as ENHRY and CDR2 as SYGVKD.

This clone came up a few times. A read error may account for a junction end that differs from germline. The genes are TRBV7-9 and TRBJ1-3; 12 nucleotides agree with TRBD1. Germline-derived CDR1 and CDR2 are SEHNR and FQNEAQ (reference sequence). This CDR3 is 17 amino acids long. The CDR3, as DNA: TGTTCCAGCAGCTCAATTGGGGACAGGGGGCCTGGAAACACCATATATTTT. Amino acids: CSSSSIGDRGPGNTIYF.

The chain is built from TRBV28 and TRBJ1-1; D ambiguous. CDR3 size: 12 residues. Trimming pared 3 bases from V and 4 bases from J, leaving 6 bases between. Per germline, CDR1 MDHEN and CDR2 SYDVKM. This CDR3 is CASSLYGTEAFF. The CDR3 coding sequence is TGTGCCAGCAGTTTGTACGGCACTGAAGCTTTCTTT.

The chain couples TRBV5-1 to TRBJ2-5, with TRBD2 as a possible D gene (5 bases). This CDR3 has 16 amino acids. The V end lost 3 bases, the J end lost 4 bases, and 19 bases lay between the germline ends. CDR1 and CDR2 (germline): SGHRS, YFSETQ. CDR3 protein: CASSSPGTDHRETQYF. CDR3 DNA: TGCGCCAGCAGCTCACCGGGAACAGACCACCGAGAGACCCAGTACTTC.